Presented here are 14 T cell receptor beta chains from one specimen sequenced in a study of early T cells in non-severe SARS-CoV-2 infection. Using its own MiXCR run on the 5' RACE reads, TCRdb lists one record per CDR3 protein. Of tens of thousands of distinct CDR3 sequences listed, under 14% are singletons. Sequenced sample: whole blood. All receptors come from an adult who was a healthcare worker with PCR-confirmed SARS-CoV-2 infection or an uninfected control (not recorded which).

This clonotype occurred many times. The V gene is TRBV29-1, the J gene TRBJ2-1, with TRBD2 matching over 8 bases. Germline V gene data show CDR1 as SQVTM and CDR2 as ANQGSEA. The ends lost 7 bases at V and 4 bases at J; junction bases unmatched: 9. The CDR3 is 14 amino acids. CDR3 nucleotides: TGCAGCGCCCCCGTGGGACTAGGGTACAATGAGCAGTTCTTC. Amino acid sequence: CSAPVGLGYNEQFF.

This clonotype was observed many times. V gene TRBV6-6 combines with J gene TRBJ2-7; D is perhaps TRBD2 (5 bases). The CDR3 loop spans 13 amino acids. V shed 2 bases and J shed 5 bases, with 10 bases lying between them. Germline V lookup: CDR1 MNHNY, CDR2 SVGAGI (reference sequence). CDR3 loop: CASSYPDGDEQYF. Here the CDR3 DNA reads TGTGCCAGCAGTTACCCCGACGGGGACGAGCAGTACTTC.

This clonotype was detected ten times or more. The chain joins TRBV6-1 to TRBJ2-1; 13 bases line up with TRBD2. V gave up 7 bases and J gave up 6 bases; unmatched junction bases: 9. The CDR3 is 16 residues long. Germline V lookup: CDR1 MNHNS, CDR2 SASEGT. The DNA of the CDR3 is TGTGCCAGCATACACACTAGCGGGAGGGCCTCCAATGAGCAGTTCTTC. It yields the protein CASIHTSGRASNEQFF.

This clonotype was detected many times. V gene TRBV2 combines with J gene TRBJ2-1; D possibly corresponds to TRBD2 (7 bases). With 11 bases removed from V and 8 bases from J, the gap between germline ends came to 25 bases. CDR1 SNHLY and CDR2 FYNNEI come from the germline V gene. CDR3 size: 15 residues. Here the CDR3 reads CALLPGGGLTHEQFF. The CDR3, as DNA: TGTGCCCTCCTCCCGGGCGGGGGCCTCACTCATGAGCAGTTCTTC.

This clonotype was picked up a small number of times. DNA for the CDR3: TGTGCCAGCAGCTCCCTAGCGGGGGGGCTGACAGATACGCAGTATTTT. Translation: CASSSLAGGLTDTQYF. The chain joins TRBV5-4 to TRBJ2-3; 12 nucleotides match TRBD2. The CDR3 totals 16 residues. J was trimmed by 3 bases and V by 3 bases; bases with no gene match: 5. Per the germline V gene, CDR1 is SGHNT and CDR2 is YYREEE (reference sequence).

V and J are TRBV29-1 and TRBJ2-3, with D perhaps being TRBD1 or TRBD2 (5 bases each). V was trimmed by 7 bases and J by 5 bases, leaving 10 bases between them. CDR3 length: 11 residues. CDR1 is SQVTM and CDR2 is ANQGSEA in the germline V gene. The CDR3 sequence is CSAGPKDTQYF. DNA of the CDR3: TGCAGCGCGGGACCTAAAGATACGCAGTATTTT.

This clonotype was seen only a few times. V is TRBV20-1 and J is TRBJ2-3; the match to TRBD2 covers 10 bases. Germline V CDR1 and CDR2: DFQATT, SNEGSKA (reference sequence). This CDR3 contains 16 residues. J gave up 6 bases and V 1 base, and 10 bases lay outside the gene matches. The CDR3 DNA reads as TGCAGTGCTAGAGCTAGCGGGGGCGCGGGGGTGGATACGCAGTATTTT. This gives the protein CSARASGGAGVDTQYF.

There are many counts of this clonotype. The CDR3 DNA reads as TGCAGCGTTTGGGGGGAAGCCGGGGAGCTGTTTTTT. It specifies CSVWGEAGELFF. This chain joins TRBV29-1 and TRBJ2-2; D is possibly TRBD2 (6 bases). CDR3 length: 12 amino acids. The V gene lost 5 bases and the J gene lost 6 bases, with 10 bases spanning the gap. CDR1 and CDR2 (germline): SQVTM, ANQGSEA.

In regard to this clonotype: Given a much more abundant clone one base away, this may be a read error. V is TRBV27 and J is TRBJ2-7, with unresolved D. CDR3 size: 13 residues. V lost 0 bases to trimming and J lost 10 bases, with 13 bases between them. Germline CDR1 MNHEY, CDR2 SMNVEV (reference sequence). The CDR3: CASSLSPISVQYF. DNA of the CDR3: TGTGCCAGCAGTTTATCACCCATAAGCGTTCAGTACTTC.

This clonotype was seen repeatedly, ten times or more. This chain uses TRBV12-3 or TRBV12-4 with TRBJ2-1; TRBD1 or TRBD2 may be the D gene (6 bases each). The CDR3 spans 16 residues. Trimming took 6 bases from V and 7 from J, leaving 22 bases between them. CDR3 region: CASSGISVGGFNEQFF. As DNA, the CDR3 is TGTGCCAGCAGCGGTATCAGCGTAGGGGGGTTTAATGAGCAGTTCTTC.

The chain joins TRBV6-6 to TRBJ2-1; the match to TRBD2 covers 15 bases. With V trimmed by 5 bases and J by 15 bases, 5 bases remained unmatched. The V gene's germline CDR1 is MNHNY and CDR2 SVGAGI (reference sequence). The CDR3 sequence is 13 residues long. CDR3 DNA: TGTGCCAGCAGTCCGGGACTAGCGGGGGGAGGGTTCTTC. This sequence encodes CASSPGLAGGGFF.

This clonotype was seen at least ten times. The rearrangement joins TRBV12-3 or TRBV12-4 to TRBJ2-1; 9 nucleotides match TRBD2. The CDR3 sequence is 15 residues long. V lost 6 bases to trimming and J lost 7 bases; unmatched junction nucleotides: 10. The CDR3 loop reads CASRLTGLARNEQFF. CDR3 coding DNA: TGTGCCAGCAGACTGACCGGACTAGCGAGAAATGAGCAGTTCTTC.

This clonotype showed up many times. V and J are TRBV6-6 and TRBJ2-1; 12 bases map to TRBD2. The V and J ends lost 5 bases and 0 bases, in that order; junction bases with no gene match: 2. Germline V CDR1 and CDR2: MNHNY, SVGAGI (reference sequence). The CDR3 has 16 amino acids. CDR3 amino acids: CASSKTSGSSYNEQFF. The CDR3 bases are TGTGCCAGCAGTAAGACTAGCGGGAGCTCCTACAATGAGCAGTTCTTC.

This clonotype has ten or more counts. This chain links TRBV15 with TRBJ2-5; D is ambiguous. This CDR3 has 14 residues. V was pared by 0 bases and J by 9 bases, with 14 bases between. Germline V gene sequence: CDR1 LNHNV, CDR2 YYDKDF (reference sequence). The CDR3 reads CATSREGTLVAQYF. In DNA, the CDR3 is TGTGCCACCAGCAGAGAAGGAACCCTGGTGGCCCAGTACTTC.